This T cell receptor (beta chain) was captured by sequencing in a study of shared clonotypes between healthy human individuals. About the study: Donors were a couple of women and a few men aged 18 to 49.

This table comes from immunoSEQ multiplex PCR, and its TCRdb copy is limited to in-frame clones, with some not included. The data show about 1.5 million clones, under 99% seen once. Germline V gene sequence: CDR1 SGHAT, CDR2 FQNNGV. The CDR3 is 16 residues long. V shed 4 bases and J 8 bases; nucleotides not matched to a gene: 11. Donors included only healthy HIV-negative adults lacking recent acute infections or vaccinations. The source of this sequence is a man aged 25 to 40 in good health. Sequencing was done on a sample of naive CD4+ T cells sorted from blood. Subset indicated: CD45RA+ positively selected. The chain carries TRBV11-2 and TRBJ1-4; 9 nucleotides line up with TRBD1. This CDR3 is CASSSSPGQGREKLFF. The CDR3 nucleotides are TGTGCCAGCAGCTCCTCCCCGGGACAGGGAAGGGAAAAACTGTTTTTT.